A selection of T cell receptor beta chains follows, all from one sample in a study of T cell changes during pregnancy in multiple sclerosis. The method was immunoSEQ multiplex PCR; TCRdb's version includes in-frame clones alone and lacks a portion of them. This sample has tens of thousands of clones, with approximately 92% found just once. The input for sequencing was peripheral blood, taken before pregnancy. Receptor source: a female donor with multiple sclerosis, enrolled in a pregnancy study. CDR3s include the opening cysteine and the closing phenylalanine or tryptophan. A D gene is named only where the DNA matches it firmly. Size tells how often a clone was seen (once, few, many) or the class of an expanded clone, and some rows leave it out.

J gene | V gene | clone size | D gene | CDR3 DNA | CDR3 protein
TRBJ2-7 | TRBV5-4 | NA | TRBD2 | TGTGCCAGCAGCTTGGCCAGCGGGAGTGCTTACGAGCAGTACTTC | CASSLASGSAYEQYF
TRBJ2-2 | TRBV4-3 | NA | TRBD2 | TGCGCCAGCAGCCAAGGGGTTAGCGGGAGGACCGGGGAGCTGTTTTTT | CASSQGVSGRTGELFF
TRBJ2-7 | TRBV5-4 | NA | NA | TGTGCCAGCAGCGTCTGGACATCCGAGCAGTACTTC | CASSVWTSEQYF
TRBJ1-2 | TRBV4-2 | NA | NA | TGTGCCAGCAGCCAAGAACCGCAGGCCCGCTATGGCTACACCTTC | CASSQEPQARYGYTF
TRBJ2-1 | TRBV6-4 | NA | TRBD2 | TGTGCCAGCAGTGAGGAAGCGGGAGGCTCCTACAATGAGCAGTTCTTC | CASSEEAGGSYNEQFF
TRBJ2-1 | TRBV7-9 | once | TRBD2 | TGTGCCAGCAGCTTGAGCGGGAGACTCAATGAGCAGTTCTTC | CASSLSGRLNEQFF
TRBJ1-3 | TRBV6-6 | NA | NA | TGTGCCAGCAGTTACGGGGGGAATAGGTCTGGAAACACCATATATTTT | CASSYGGNRSGNTIYF
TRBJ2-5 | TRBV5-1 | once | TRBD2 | TGCGCCAGCAGCTTGGATACTAGCGGGTTACAAGAGACCCAGTACTTC | CASSLDTSGLQETQYF
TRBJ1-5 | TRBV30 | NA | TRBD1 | TGTGCCTGGAGTGTCGGACAGGTTCAGCCCCAGCATTTT | CAWSVGQVQPQHF
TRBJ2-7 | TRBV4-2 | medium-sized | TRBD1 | TGTGCCAGCAGCCAAGGGGACAGTGAAGCCTACGAGCAGTACTTC | CASSQGDSEAYEQYF
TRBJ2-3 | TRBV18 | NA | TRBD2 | TGTGCCAGCTCACCTTTATTTAGCGGGAGCGGGGCAGATACGCAGTATTTT | CASSPLFSGSGADTQYF
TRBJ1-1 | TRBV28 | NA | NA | TGTGCCAGCAGTTTACGCGGGGGGCCAAACACTGAAGCTTTCTTT | CASSLRGGPNTEAFF
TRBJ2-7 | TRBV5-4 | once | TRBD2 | TGTGCCAGCAGCCGACCTGCGGGGGAAAGGGACGAGCAGTACTTC | CASSRPAGERDEQYF
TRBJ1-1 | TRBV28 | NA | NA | TGTGCCAGCAGGGGCGGGGGGCAGCTCGCTGAAGCTTTCTTT | CASRGGGQLAEAFF
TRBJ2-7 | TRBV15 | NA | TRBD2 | TGTGCCACCAGCAGCGACGAAACCGGGACTAGGGCATACGAGCAGTACTTC | CATSSDETGTRAYEQYF
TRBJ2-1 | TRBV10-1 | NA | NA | TGCGCCAGCCGCGGTGAAAATGAGCAGTTCTTC | CASRGENEQFF
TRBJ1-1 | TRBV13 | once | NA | TGTGCCAGCAGCCTCGCTAGGCGTGAAGCTTTCTTT | CASSLARREAFF
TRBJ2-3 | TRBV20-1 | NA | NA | TGCAGTGCTAGTTTATCCGAGACGCAGTATTTT | CSASLSETQYF
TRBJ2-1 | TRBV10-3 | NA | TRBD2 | TGTGCCGCAGGACTAGCGGGAGGGGACAATGAGCAGTTCTTC | CAAGLAGGDNEQFF
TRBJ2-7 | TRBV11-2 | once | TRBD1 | TGTGCCAGCAGCTCCACCAACCCAGGGGGTTTGGACGAGCAGTACTTC | CASSSTNPGGLDEQYF
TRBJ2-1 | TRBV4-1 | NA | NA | TGCGCCAGCAGCCAAAGGGCCCGGGGGGCGGTGAATGAGCAGTTCTTC | CASSQRARGAVNEQFF
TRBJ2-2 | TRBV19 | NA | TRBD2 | TGTGCCAGTAGTATAGGTCTAGCGGGAGGATCCGGGGAGCTGTTTTTT | CASSIGLAGGSGELFF
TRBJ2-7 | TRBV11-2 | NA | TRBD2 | TGTGCCAGCAGCTTAGATTCGGGGGGCTACGAGCAGTACTTC | CASSLDSGGYEQYF
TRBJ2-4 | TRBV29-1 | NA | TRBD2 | TGCAGCGTTGAAAGTTGGACTAGCGGACTTAAAAACATTCAGTACTTC | CSVESWTSGLKNIQYF
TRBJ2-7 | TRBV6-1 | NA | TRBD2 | TGTGCCAGCAGTGTAGGGACTAGCTTCACCTACGAGCAGTACTTC | CASSVGTSFTYEQYF
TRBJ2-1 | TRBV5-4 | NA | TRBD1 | TGTGCCAGCAGACCGGGACAGGGTGGGAGCAATGAGCAGTTCTTC | CASRPGQGGSNEQFF
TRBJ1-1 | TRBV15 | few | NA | TGTGCCACCAGCGTTGGAGGGAACACTGAAGCTTTCTTT | CATSVGGNTEAFF